There are a few counts of the clone carrying this T cell receptor (beta chain). These data belong to a study of T-cell reconstitution after alpha-beta-depleted transplantation in children. In germline, CDR1 is DFQATT, CDR2 SNEGSKA (reference sequence). This CDR3 is 16 amino acids long. V lost 5 bases, J lost 0 bases, and 11 bases stayed unmatched. Unique molecular identifiers were incorporated into the prepared TCRbeta library. A single record per CDR3 protein comes from TCRdb applying MiXCR to the PCR reads. The sample consists of about 980,000 distinct CDR3 sequences, about 26% of them appearing once.

Sequencing was performed on PBMCs, mostly from graft donor cells, taken 360 days after TCRalphabeta/CD19-depleted stem cell transplant. The V and J genes are TRBV20-1 and TRBJ2-7, with TRBD1 matching over 9 bases. The source is a boy under two years old who had a stem cell transplant for SCID, so the T cells may come from the graft donor. CDR3 protein: CSAPTDRDRVSYEQYF. The CDR3 DNA follows: TGCAGTGCTCCCACCGACCGGGACAGGGTCTCCTACGAGCAGTACTTC.